This TCR beta chain was sequenced in a study of T-cell memory formation after mild COVID-19. Each CDR3 protein gets one entry after TCRdb re-called the 5' RACE reads with MiXCR. The top ten hold 2% to 2.5% of the sample, which has 120,000 to 150,000 distinct CDR3 sequences, roughly 6.2% seen once. The V end was cut by 8 bases, the J end by 0 bases, with 11 bases between. The CDR3 runs 15 residues. Germline V lookup: CDR1 SEHNR, CDR2 FQNEAQ (reference sequence). This clonotype was seen only a few times. The rearrangement links TRBV7-9 to TRBJ2-6; D gene unclear. This clonotype was sampled from an adult woman who had mild COVID-19 (a few samples of this study predate the infection). Cell type and time point are not known. Sequencing was performed on PBMCs or a T cell subset sorted from them (not recorded which). The CDR3, as DNA: TGTGCCAGCGACGTCGATTCCTCTGGGGCCAACGTCCTGACTTTC. Protein sequence: CASDVDSSGANVLTF.